The 9 T cell receptor beta chains given below trace back to one sample, sequenced in a study. TCRdb reprocessed the RT-PCR reads via MiXCR and lists one record per CDR3 protein. The repertoire holds hundreds of thousands of distinct CDR3 sequences, with 12% to 15% as singletons. The sequenced sample consisted of memory CD4+ T cells from blood. Every receptor here comes from a female donor in good health, serving as a healthy control.

This chain uses TRBV6-2 or TRBV6-3 with TRBJ1-1; possible D gene TRBD1, 5 bases. The V gene's germline CDR1 is MNHEY and CDR2 SVGEGT. The CDR3 covers 13 residues. Trimming pared 2 bases from V and 10 bases from J, leaving 14 bases between. The CDR3 sequence is CASSYDGARGAFF. As DNA, the CDR3 is TGTGCCAGCAGTTACGATGGGGCGAGGGGAGCTTTCTTT.

This rearrangement joins TRBV20-1 to TRBJ2-1; 7 bases match TRBD1. V gave up 6 bases and J gave up 2 bases; unmatched junction bases: 16. Germline assignment: CDR1 DFQATT and CDR2 SNEGSKA (reference sequence). The CDR3 runs to 17 residues. CDR3 sequence: CSARRSGGFSAYNEQFF. The CDR3 DNA follows: TGCAGTGCCCGACGGTCAGGGGGTTTCAGCGCCTACAATGAGCAGTTCTTC.

V and J are TRBV5-4 and TRBJ2-5, with unresolved D. This CDR3 has 13 amino acids. Germline values: CDR1 SGHNT, CDR2 YYREEE (reference sequence). V lost 2 bases and J 4 bases, leaving 9 bases between the germline ends. The CDR3 bases are TGTGCCAGCAGCTTCGGCAGGTTAGAGACCCAGTACTTC. This gives the protein CASSFGRLETQYF.

V gene TRBV4-2 combines with J gene TRBJ2-6; TRBD2 matches 8 bases. CDR1 and CDR2 (germline): LGHNA, YNFKEQ. The CDR3 has 20 residues. The trim removed 0 bases at V and 4 bases at J, leaving 14 bases unmatched. Here the CDR3 reads CASSQDQTAGGGTGANVLTF. The DNA of the CDR3 is TGTGCCAGCAGCCAAGATCAGACGGCGGGAGGAGGCACCGGGGCCAACGTCCTGACTTTC.

In its sample, this clonotype was seen many times. This sequence joins TRBV20-1 and TRBJ2-3, with D maybe TRBD2 (5 bases). Trimming removed 3 bases at V and 2 bases at J, with 12 bases between. CDR1 is DFQATT, CDR2 SNEGSKA, per germline (reference sequence). The CDR3 spans 14 residues. CDR3 region: CSARDSRNTDTQYF. The CDR3 region has the DNA TGCAGTGCTAGGGACTCCAGGAACACAGATACGCAGTATTTT.

This clonotype was counted a few times. The CDR3 DNA reads as TGTGCCAGCAGCTTGGTCCAGGGTTACGGCGCTAACTATGGCTACACCTTC. Amino acid sequence: CASSLVQGYGANYGYTF. The chain employs TRBV5-5 and TRBJ1-2; weak D call: TRBD1 (5 bases). Germline CDR1 reads SGHKS; CDR2 reads YYEKEE (reference sequence). The CDR3 covers 17 residues. V was pared by 0 bases and J by 0 bases, with 15 bases between. Based on the CDR3 plus reference TRBV5-5 and TRBJ1-2, the full variable domain is DAGVTQSPTHLIKTRGQQVTLRCSPISGHKSVSWYQQVLGQGPQFIFQYYEKEERGRGNFPDRFSARQFPNYSSELNVNALLLGDSALYLCASSLVQGYGANYGYTFGSGTRLTVV.

The sample holds a few counts of this clonotype. The chain recombines TRBV15 with TRBJ2-1; 9 bases map to TRBD1. The CDR3 loop spans 16 amino acids. Germline assignment: CDR1 LNHNV and CDR2 YYDKDF (reference sequence). After removal of 2 bases from V and 5 bases from J, the junction contained 7 bases not matched to a gene. CDR3 residues: CATSRYTGGADNEQFF. The CDR3 DNA sequence: TGTGCCACCAGCAGATACACAGGGGGCGCGGACAATGAGCAGTTCTTC.

This clonotype was detected ten times or more. The gene calls are TRBV7-2 and TRBJ2-7, with TRBD1 identical over 9 bases. V gave up 6 bases and J gave up 0 bases; unmatched junction bases: 3. Germline CDR1 SGHTA, CDR2 FQGNSA. This CDR3 comprises 14 residues. CDR3 protein: CASSQDRGSYEQYF. The CDR3 DNA follows: TGTGCCAGCAGTCAGGACAGGGGCTCCTACGAGCAGTACTTC.

This clonotype was counted only a few times. The chain carries TRBV20-1 and TRBJ2-1, with 10 bases identical to TRBD1. The CDR3 consists of 12 residues. V gave up 6 bases and J gave up 8 bases; unmatched junction bases: 4. Germline V gene lookup returns CDR1 DFQATT and CDR2 SNEGSKA (reference sequence). The chain's CDR3 is CSAMDRGDEQFF. CDR3 nucleotide sequence: TGCAGTGCGATGGACAGGGGGGATGAGCAGTTCTTC.